The next 32 T cell receptor beta chains were all read from a single sample in a study of CD8+ T cells in alopecia areata (dated by TCRdb to 2016 to 2019). Library generation was performed with the immunoSEQ multiplex PCR assay. RNA was extracted from all samples and reverse transcribed into cDNA, which served as template for TCR sequencing. The table was pulled from immuneACCESS by TCRdb, which kept in-frame rearrangements only. Such tables lose some clones; where checked, under half of the loss comes from unresolved V genes, and the rest has no known cause. This sample shows 290,000 or so clones, and none of them turns up only once. The ten largest clones take up more than 1% of the sample. Cells from mouse cutaneous lymph nodes were pooled, stained for CD4, CD8alpha, NKG2D, NKG2ACE and other markers, and then sorted on a BD Influx. Source material: CD4+ T cells sorted from a lymph node. The receptors here all came from a C3H/HeJ mouse with alopecia areata. The MHC haplotype that this mouse strain carries is H2-k.

This clone was counted ten times or more. Gene and germline names: mouse. Read coverage stops 4 residues before the CDR3 terminus; the germline J gene supplies the remainder. V usage is TRBV1 and J usage is TRBJ1-4; TRBD1 might be the D (5 bases). The CDR3 has 16 amino acids. CDR1 NSQYPW and CDR2 LRSPGD come from the germline V gene (reference sequence). CDR3 bases read: TGCACCTGCAGTGCAGGGACCGGGACTGGGGGCGAA. It specifies CTCSAGTGTGGE. From start to end, the CDR3 is CTCSAGTGTGGERLFF.

This clone was observed a few times. The gene names given are mouse names. CDR3 DNA (partial): TGTGCCAGCAGTGACCTGGGGCCGGGGAATTCGCCC. It specifies CASSDLGPGNSP. The full CDR3 sequence reads CASSDLGPGNSPLYF. The chain couples TRBV13-1 to TRBJ1-6; weak D call: TRBD1 (5 bases). The read terminates 3 residues ahead of where the CDR3 ends, so the germline J gene completes it. TRBJ1-6 carries the ORF label, with uncertain function. Germline V gene sequence: CDR1 NSHNY, CDR2 SYGAGN. Trimming left V 2 bases short and J 7 bases short, with 13 bases between. This CDR3 is 15 amino acids long.

This clone has just a few counts. These gene names are mouse names. From the germline J gene comes the end of the CDR3, since the read stops 3 residues before it. Other nucleotide sequences from this sample produce the same CDR3. The rearrangement links TRBV13-1 to TRBJ1-6; 9 nucleotides match TRBD1. TRBJ1-6 is an ORF; its function is uncertain. The length of the CDR3 is 14 residues. The germline V gene has CDR1 NSHNY and CDR2 SYGAGN. The junction had 1 base not matched to a gene; V was cut back by 2 bases and J by 7 bases. The DNA read from the CDR3 is TGTGCCAGCAGTGAAGACAGGGGGAATTCGCCC. Its protein is CASSEDRGNSP. The CDR3 in its entirety is CASSEDRGNSPLYF.

A few counts support this clone. Mouse gene names apply. The read finishes 4 residues shy of the CDR3 end, and the germline J gene is used to complete it. This chain connects TRBV5 to TRBJ2-2; the D gene is possibly TRBD1 (6 bases). V lost 6 bases and J lost 0, with 11 bases in between. The CDR3 covers 15 residues. Germline values: CDR1 LGHNA, CDR2 YNLKQL (reference sequence). CDR3 in amino acids: CASSLDRTNTGQLYF. Incomplete CDR3 DNA: TGTGCCAGCAGTCTCGACAGGACAAACACCGGG.

This clone was counted between two and nine times. Mouse gene names and germline throughout. The DNA ends 3 residues before the CDR3 does, and the rest of the CDR3 is filled in from the germline J gene. This sample includes further DNA sequences coding for the same CDR3. V usage is TRBV13-1 and J usage is TRBJ1-6; tentatively, D is TRBD1 (6 bases). TRBJ1-6 belongs to the ORF category, with a function that is uncertain. The CDR3 has 16 residues. Germline lookup yields CDR1 NSHNY and CDR2 SYGAGN. Trimming removed 0 bases at V and 5 bases at J, with 12 bases between. CDR3 amino acids: CASSDARDRNNSPLYF. The DNA read from the CDR3 is TGTGCCAGCAGTGATGCGAGAGACAGGAATAATTCGCCC.

As concerns this clone: The gene names here belong to mouse. The read ends 4 residues before the CDR3 terminus; that terminus is restored from the germline J gene. The rearrangement joins TRBV19 to TRBJ2-5, with D perhaps TRBD1 (6 bases). CDR3 size: 16 residues. Germline V gene sequence: CDR1 FNHDT, CDR2 SITEND (reference sequence). Trimming removed 1 base at V and 0 bases at J, with 12 bases between. The sequenced part of the CDR3 DNA is TGTGCCAGCAGTATACGGGGACATATTAACCAAGAC. Its protein product is CASSIRGHINQD. The whole CDR3 sequence is CASSIRGHINQDTQYF.

Details on this clone: Gene names and germline refer to mouse. The sequenced fragment ends 4 residues before the CDR3 boundary, so the rest is inferred from the germline J gene. This sample also contains other DNA sequences that code for the same CDR3. The J gene is TRBJ2-1, the V gene TRBV5; 11 nucleotides align to TRBD2. J gave up 6 bases and V 2 bases, and 3 bases lay outside the gene matches. CDR1 and CDR2 from the germline V gene are LGHNA and YNLKQL (reference sequence). This CDR3 has 15 residues. CDR3 residues: CASSQPGLGVAEQFF. Incomplete CDR3 DNA: TGTGCCAGCAGCCAACCGGGACTGGGGGTTGCT.

This clone has a handful of counts. Gene names and germline match the mouse. The read halts 4 residues ahead of the CDR3 end, with the missing end drawn from the germline J gene. V is TRBV13-1 and J is TRBJ2-2; possible D gene TRBD2, 7 bases. Germline V gene data show CDR1 as NSHNY and CDR2 as SYGAGN. This CDR3 is 14 amino acids long. Trimming stripped 6 bases from V and 2 bases from J, with 11 bases between. CDR3 residues: CASTWGANTGQLYF. The sequenced part of the CDR3 DNA is TGTGCCAGCACGTGGGGGGCGAACACCGGG.

Comment on this clone: All gene names here are mouse names. Coverage ceases 4 residues before the CDR3 finishes, and the germline J gene fills in the end. The chain links TRBV13-1 to TRBJ2-1; 10 positions agree with TRBD2. The germline CDR1 and CDR2 sequences are NSHNY and SYGAGN. The CDR3 is 16 residues long. With 4 bases clipped from V and 0 bases from J, the junction kept 4 bases outside the gene matches. The CDR3 is CASSHWTGGNYAEQFF. The CDR3 DNA, read in part, is TGTGCCAGCAGTCACTGGACTGGGGGTAACTATGCT.

This clone was detected many times. The listed genes are named as in mouse. The CDR3 is cut off 4 residues early in the read; its end comes from the germline J gene. The sample holds other DNA sequences that translate to the same CDR3. V and J are TRBV1 and TRBJ2-3; 8 bases match TRBD2. With V trimmed by 0 bases and J by 0 bases, 2 bases remained unmatched. Looked up from germline, CDR1 is NSQYPW and CDR2 is LRSPGD (reference sequence). The CDR3 loop spans 16 amino acids. The CDR3 is CTCSADWGASAETLYF. CDR3 DNA (partial): TGCACCTGCAGTGCAGACTGGGGGGCTAGTGCAGAA.

This clone was observed a handful of times. Mouse names are used for the genes. The read is 4 residues too short to cover the CDR3 end, so that end is filled in from the germline J gene. V usage is TRBV5 and J usage is TRBJ2-7, with 9 bases fitting TRBD2. Germline lookup yields CDR1 LGHNA and CDR2 YNLKQL (reference sequence). This CDR3 comprises 14 residues. CDR3 bases read: TGTGCCAGCAGCCCCGACTGGGGGAAGTAT. Translating it yields CASSPDWGKY. The entire CDR3 reads CASSPDWGKYEQYF.

This clone was counted many times. Mouse names are used for the genes. The read halts 4 residues ahead of the CDR3 end, with the missing end drawn from the germline J gene. This CDR3 is also generated by other DNA sequences in the sample. V usage is TRBV31 and J usage is TRBJ2-5, with TRBD1 as a possible D gene (5 bases). Germline V gives CDR1 GKSSPN, CDR2 SITVG. Between the trimmed V and J ends, which lost 0 bases and 2 bases, there was a span of 9 bases. There are 14 residues in the CDR3. The CDR3 DNA, read in part, is TGTGCCTGGAGTCTGCAGGGTGGCCAAGAC. Translation: CAWSLQGGQD. The whole CDR3 is CAWSLQGGQDTQYF.

Notes on this clone: Mouse germline and gene names are used. Read data end 4 residues before the CDR3 end; the end is taken from the germline J gene. The chain joins TRBV19 to TRBJ1-2; 7 bases match TRBD1. With 2 bases clipped from V and 3 bases from J, the junction kept 4 bases outside the gene matches. The germline CDR1 and CDR2 sequences are FNHDT and SITEND (reference sequence). The length of the CDR3 is 14 residues. This CDR3 is CASSIGGGDSDYTF. The covered CDR3 bases are TGTGCCAGCAGTATCGGAGGGGGCGACTCC.

The sample holds a few counts of this clone. All gene names here are mouse names. The DNA ends 4 residues before the CDR3 does, and the rest of the CDR3 is filled in from the germline J gene. The chain links TRBV19 to TRBJ2-3, with D perhaps matching TRBD1 (7 bases). V was clipped by 2 bases and J by 0 bases, with 10 bases between them. This CDR3 spans 15 amino acids. Germline V gene lookup returns CDR1 FNHDT and CDR2 SITEND (reference sequence). The CDR3 bases that were read are TGTGCCAGCAGTATGGAGGGGGCTAGTGCAGAA. Amino acids: CASSMEGASAE. The full-length CDR3 reads as CASSMEGASAETLYF.

Points on this clone: Gene labels here are mouse ones. Read sequence stops 4 residues before the CDR3 end, and the germline J gene provides the missing end. This CDR3 is also generated by other DNA sequences in the sample. The chain carries TRBV13-2 and TRBJ2-7, with 8 bases aligning to TRBD2. Germline values: CDR1 NNHNN, CDR2 SYGAGS (reference sequence). J was trimmed by 3 bases and V by 0 bases; bases with no gene match: 2. This CDR3 is built from 14 residues. The CDR3 loop reads CASGDAWGGYEQYF. The CDR3 DNA, read in part, is TGTGCCAGCGGTGATGCTTGGGGGGGCTAT.

This clone was counted between two and nine times. Mouse gene names and germline throughout. CDR3: CASSIWGQTNSYNSPLYF. CDR3 DNA (partial): TGTGCCAGCAGTATATGGGGACAGACCAATTCCTATAATTCGCCC. The chain links TRBV19 to TRBJ1-6; 7 bases line up with TRBD1. The CDR3 goes on 3 residues after the read ends, and that part is filled in from the germline J gene. TRBJ1-6 is an ORF, with its function uncertain. Germline lookup yields CDR1 FNHDT and CDR2 SITEND (reference sequence). The V segment lost 1 base and the J segment 0 bases; nucleotides outside the gene matches: 7. CDR3 length: 18 amino acids.

Worth noting for this clone: The genes are named according to mouse. The read ends 4 residues shy of where the CDR3 ends; the end is completed using the germline J gene. The chain is built from TRBV14 and TRBJ2-1, with TRBD1 identical over 7 bases. Germline assignment: CDR1 SGHDT and CDR2 FRDEAV. The CDR3 contains 16 residues. V gave up 2 bases and J gave up 0 bases; unmatched junction bases: 5. The chain's CDR3 is CASSLGDRANYAEQFF. The sequenced part of the CDR3 DNA is TGTGCCAGCAGTTTAGGCGACAGGGCTAACTATGCT.

As for this clone: Mouse gene names and germline throughout. Read data end 3 residues before the CDR3 end; the end is taken from the germline J gene. The same CDR3 is also encoded by other DNA sequences in this sample. This chain joins TRBV13-3 and TRBJ1-6; D is uncertain. TRBJ1-6 is given ORF status, its function remaining uncertain. CDR3 size: 13 residues. CDR1 is NNHDY and CDR2 is SYVADS in the germline V gene. V dropped 3 bases and J dropped 5 bases, with 6 bases sitting between them. The CDR3 DNA, read in part, is TGTGCCAGCAGTGGCACAGATAATTCGCCC. Translation: CASSGTDNSP. In full, the CDR3 is CASSGTDNSPLYF.

This clone showed up just a few times. Mouse gene names apply. Read coverage stops 4 residues before the CDR3 terminus; the germline J gene supplies the remainder. V is TRBV31 and J is TRBJ2-7; 10 bases align to TRBD2. Germline lookup yields CDR1 GKSSPN and CDR2 SITVG. Trimming removed 0 bases from V and 2 bases from J; junction bases left unmatched: 1. The CDR3 totals 14 residues. This CDR3 reads CAWSLTGGAYEQYF. CDR3 DNA (partial): TGTGCCTGGAGTCTCACTGGGGGGGCCTAT.

This clone was seen a few times. These gene names are mouse names. Sequencing ends 4 residues short of the CDR3 end; the germline J gene provides the rest. The rearrangement links TRBV13-3 to TRBJ2-3; TRBD1 agrees at 12 bases. Germline CDR1 is NNHDY and CDR2 is SYVADS. Trimming took 5 bases from V and 1 from J; bases not matched to a gene: 2. The CDR3 is 15 residues long. This CDR3 is CASRGQGAGAETLYF. The DNA read from the CDR3 is TGTGCCAGCAGGGGACAGGGGGCGGGTGCAGAA.

This clone was recorded a few times. The genes and germline here are from mouse. The sequenced fragment ends 4 residues before the CDR3 boundary, so the rest is inferred from the germline J gene. The chain joins TRBV19 to TRBJ2-4, with D possibly matching TRBD1 (5 bases). This CDR3 comprises 14 residues. V was trimmed by 6 bases and J by 2 bases, leaving 13 bases between them. CDR1 and CDR2 (germline): FNHDT, SITEND (reference sequence). CDR3 bases read: TGTGCCAGCACCCCGGACACCCTTCAAAAC. Translation gives CASTPDTLQN. The full-length CDR3 reads as CASTPDTLQNTLYF.

This clone was picked up a small number of times. Gene names and germline refer to mouse. The sequence runs out 4 residues before the end of the CDR3; the remainder is reconstructed from the germline J gene. The chain employs TRBV13-1 and TRBJ2-1, with D unclear. The CDR3 totals 12 residues. Germline CDR1 reads NSHNY; CDR2 reads SYGAGN. CDR3 protein: CASSDAVAEQFF. The covered CDR3 bases are TGTGCCAGCAGTGATGCTGTGGCT.

This clone was counted only a few times. The gene names given are mouse names. The read is 4 residues too short to cover the CDR3 end, so that end is filled in from the germline J gene. The sample carries other DNA sequences with the same CDR3. The chain couples TRBV19 to TRBJ2-4; the D is unclear. Germline lookup yields CDR1 FNHDT and CDR2 SITEND (reference sequence). Trimming shortened V by 1 base and J by 3 bases, and 6 bases separated the two germline ends. The CDR3 length is 13 residues. The sequenced part of the CDR3 DNA is TGTGCCAGCAGTATATACAGCCAAAAC. It yields the protein CASSIYSQN. The complete CDR3 reads CASSIYSQNTLYF.

This clone came up a few times. Mouse names are used for the genes. The read comes to an end 3 residues before the CDR3 does, leaving the germline J gene to fill in the end. Other DNA variants within this sample encode the same CDR3. V usage is TRBV19 and J usage is TRBJ1-6; 9 nucleotides match TRBD1. Being an ORF, TRBJ1-6 has a function that is uncertain. V dropped 3 bases and J dropped 4; count of bases not matched to a gene: 2. Looked up from germline, CDR1 is FNHDT and CDR2 is SITEND (reference sequence). This CDR3 has 15 amino acids. The CDR3: CASSTGTGYNSPLYF. The sequenced part of the CDR3 DNA is TGTGCCAGCAGTACCGGGACAGGGTATAATTCGCCC.

Notes on this clone: Gene names follow the mouse nomenclature. From the germline J gene comes the end of the CDR3, since the read stops 4 residues before it. The chain couples TRBV19 to TRBJ2-1, with 7 bases identical to TRBD2. Unmatched junction bases numbered 8, after V lost 2 bases and J lost 0 bases. This CDR3 comprises 17 residues. Germline V gene data show CDR1 as FNHDT and CDR2 as SITEND (reference sequence). The CDR3 here is CASSILWGVGNYAEQFF. CDR3 bases read: TGTGCCAGCAGTATCCTTTGGGGGGTCGGTAACTATGCT.

This clone was observed a handful of times. Germline and genes: mouse. The read is 4 residues too short to cover the CDR3 end, so that end is filled in from the germline J gene. V gene TRBV13-3 combines with J gene TRBJ1-1, with 8 bases lining up with TRBD1. Germline assignment: CDR1 NNHDY and CDR2 SYVADS. Unmatched junction bases numbered 2, after V lost 2 bases and J lost 2 bases. The length of the CDR3 is 14 residues. The CDR3 bases that were read are TGTGCCAGCAGTGACAGGGGGCTTAACACA. Translation: CASSDRGLNT. From start to end, the CDR3 is CASSDRGLNTEVFF.

Remarks on this clone: The genes are named according to mouse. The observed sequence ends 4 residues before the CDR3 terminus, with the missing tail filled in from the germline J gene. The V gene is TRBV1, the J gene TRBJ2-1, with 11 bases aligning to TRBD2. The germline V gene encodes CDR1 NSQYPW and CDR2 LRSPGD (reference sequence). The CDR3 extends over 14 amino acids. CDR3 in amino acids: CTCSADWGGTEQFF. The sequenced CDR3 bases are TGCACCTGCAGTGCTGACTGGGGGGGAACT.

In this sample, this clone turned up a few times. The gene symbols are mouse symbols. The CDR3 end lies 4 residues beyond the end of the read and is filled in from the germline J gene. V gene TRBV1 combines with J gene TRBJ2-1; D possibly corresponds to TRBD2 (5 bases). V was trimmed by 1 base and J by 2 bases, leaving 9 bases between them. CDR1 is NSQYPW, CDR2 LRSPGD, per germline (reference sequence). The CDR3 sequence is 15 residues long. The CDR3 protein is CTCSAAGSYYAEQFF. CDR3 DNA, as far as it was read: TGCACCTGCAGTGCAGCTGGGAGCTACTATGCT. Looking up the rest from reference TRBV1 and TRBJ2-1 gives the full variable domain: VTLLEQNPRWRLVPRGQAVNLRCILKNSQYPWMSWYQQDLQKQLQWLFTLRSPGDKEVKSLPGADYLATRVTDTELRLQVANMSQGRTLYCTCSAAGSYYAEQFFGPGTRLTVL.

On this clone: Mouse names are used for the genes. The observed sequence ends 4 residues before the CDR3 terminus, with the missing tail filled in from the germline J gene. The V call is TRBV5, the J call TRBJ2-4; weak D call: TRBD1 (6 bases). The CDR3 covers 16 residues. Germline V gives CDR1 LGHNA, CDR2 YNLKQL (reference sequence). The part of the CDR3 DNA that was read is TGTGCCAGCAGCCAAGATAATGCAGGGGTAAAAAAC. Protein product: CASSQDNAGVKN. The full-length CDR3 reads as CASSQDNAGVKNTLYF.

The table lists this clone with a few counts. Here the gene names and germline are mouse. Coverage ceases 4 residues before the CDR3 finishes, and the germline J gene fills in the end. The V gene is TRBV13-1, the J gene TRBJ1-2; 11 nucleotides line up with TRBD1. With V trimmed by 3 bases and J by 0 bases, 4 bases remained unmatched. The germline CDR1 and CDR2 sequences are NSHNY and SYGAGN. CDR3 length equals 16 residues. CDR3: CASSGGTGGANSDYTF. The DNA read from the CDR3 is TGTGCCAGCAGTGGAGGGACAGGGGGTGCAAACTCC.

Regarding this clone: Genes and germline are mouse. Coverage ceases 4 residues before the CDR3 finishes, and the germline J gene fills in the end. The rearrangement links TRBV13-2 to TRBJ2-5; 9 bases line up with TRBD2. The CDR3 loop spans 16 amino acids. J lost 2 bases, V lost 0 bases, and 4 bases had no gene match. Germline values: CDR1 NNHNN, CDR2 SYGAGS (reference sequence). The sequenced CDR3 bases are TGTGCCAGCGGTGATGCCTGGGGGGGACCCCAAGAC. This codes for CASGDAWGGPQD. The CDR3 as a whole reads CASGDAWGGPQDTQYF.

There are a few counts of this clone. Mouse germline and gene names are used. Coverage ceases 4 residues before the CDR3 finishes, and the germline J gene fills in the end. The V and J genes are TRBV5 and TRBJ2-3, with D maybe TRBD1 (6 bases). The CDR3 sequence is 13 residues long. Germline loops: CDR1 LGHNA, CDR2 YNLKQL (reference sequence). The sequenced CDR3 bases are TGTGCCAGCAGCCTCCGGGACAAAGAA. This codes for CASSLRDKE. The full-length CDR3 reads as CASSLRDKETLYF.